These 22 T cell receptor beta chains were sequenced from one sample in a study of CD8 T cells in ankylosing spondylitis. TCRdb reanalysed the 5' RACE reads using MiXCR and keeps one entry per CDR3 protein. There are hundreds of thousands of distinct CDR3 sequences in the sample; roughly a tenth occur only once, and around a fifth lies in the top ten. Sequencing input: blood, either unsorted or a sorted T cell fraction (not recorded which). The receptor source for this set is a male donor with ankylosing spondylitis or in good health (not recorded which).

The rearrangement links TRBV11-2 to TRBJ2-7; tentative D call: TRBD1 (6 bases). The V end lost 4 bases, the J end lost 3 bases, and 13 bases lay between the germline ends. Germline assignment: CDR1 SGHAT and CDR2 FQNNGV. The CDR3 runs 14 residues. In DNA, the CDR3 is TGTGCCAGCAGCTCCCGCAGGGGCAACTACGAGCAGTACTTC. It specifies CASSSRRGNYEQYF.

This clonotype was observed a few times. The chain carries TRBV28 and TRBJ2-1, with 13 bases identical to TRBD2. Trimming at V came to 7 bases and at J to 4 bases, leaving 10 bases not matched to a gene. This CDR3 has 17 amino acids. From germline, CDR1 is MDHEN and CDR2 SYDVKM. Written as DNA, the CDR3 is TGTGCCAGCACCCTTGGTGGACTAGCGGGGGTGTACAATGAGCAGTTCTTC. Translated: CASTLGGLAGVYNEQFF.

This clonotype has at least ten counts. This CDR3 is CSATPIVDGGNIETQYF. CDR3 DNA: TGCAGTGCTACCCCAATAGTGGACGGGGGGAACATTGAGACCCAGTACTTC. This sequence joins TRBV20-1 and TRBJ2-5, with TRBD2 matching 7 bases. There are 17 residues in the CDR3. Germline V CDR1 and CDR2: DFQATT, SNEGSKA (reference sequence). V trimming: 4 bases; J trimming: 5 bases; junction bases outside the gene matches: 19.

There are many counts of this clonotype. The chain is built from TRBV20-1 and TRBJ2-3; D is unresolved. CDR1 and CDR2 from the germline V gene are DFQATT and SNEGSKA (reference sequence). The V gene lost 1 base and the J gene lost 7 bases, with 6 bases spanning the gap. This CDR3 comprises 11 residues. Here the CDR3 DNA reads TGCAGTGCTAGAGCCTACTATACGCAGTATTTT. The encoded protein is CSARAYYTQYF.

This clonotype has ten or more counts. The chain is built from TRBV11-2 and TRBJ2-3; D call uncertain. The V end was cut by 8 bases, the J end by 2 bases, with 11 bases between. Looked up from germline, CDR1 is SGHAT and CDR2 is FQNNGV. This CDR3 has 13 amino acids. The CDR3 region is CASSMGYTDTQYF. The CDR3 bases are TGTGCCAGCTCCATGGGCTACACAGATACGCAGTATTTT. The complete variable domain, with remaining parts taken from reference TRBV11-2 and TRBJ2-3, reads EAGVAQSPRYKIIEKRQSVAFWCNPISGHATLYWYQQILGQGPKLLIQFQNNGVVDDSQLPKDRFSAERLKGVDSTLKIQPAKLEDSAVYLCASSMGYTDTQYFGPGTRLTVL.

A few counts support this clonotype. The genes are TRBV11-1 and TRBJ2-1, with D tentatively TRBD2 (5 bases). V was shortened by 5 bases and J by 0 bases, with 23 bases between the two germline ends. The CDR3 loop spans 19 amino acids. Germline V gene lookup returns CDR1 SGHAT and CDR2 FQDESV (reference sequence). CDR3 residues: CASSRTRNLGFGSYNEQFF. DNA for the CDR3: TGTGCCAGCAGCCGAACTAGGAACCTAGGGTTCGGCTCCTACAATGAGCAGTTCTTC. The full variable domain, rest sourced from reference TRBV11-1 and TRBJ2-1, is EAEVAQSPRYKITEKSQAVAFWCDPISGHATLYWYRQILGQGPELLVQFQDESVVDDSQLPKDRFSAERLKGVDSTLKIQPAELGDSAMYLCASSRTRNLGFGSYNEQFFGPGTRLTVL.

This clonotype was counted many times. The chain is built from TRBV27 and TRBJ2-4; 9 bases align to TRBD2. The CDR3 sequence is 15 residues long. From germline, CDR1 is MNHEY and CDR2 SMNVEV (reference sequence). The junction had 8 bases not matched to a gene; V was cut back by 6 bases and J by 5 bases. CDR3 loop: CASSPGTSRQNIQYF. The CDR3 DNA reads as TGTGCCAGCAGCCCCGGGACTAGCCGTCAAAACATTCAGTACTTC.

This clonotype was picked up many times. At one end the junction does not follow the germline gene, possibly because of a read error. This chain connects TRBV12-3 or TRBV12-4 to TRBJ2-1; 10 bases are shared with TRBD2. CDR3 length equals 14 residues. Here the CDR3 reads CASSLAGAGNEQFF. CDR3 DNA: TGTGCCAGCAGTCTAGCGGGGGCCGGCAATGAGCAGTTCTTC.

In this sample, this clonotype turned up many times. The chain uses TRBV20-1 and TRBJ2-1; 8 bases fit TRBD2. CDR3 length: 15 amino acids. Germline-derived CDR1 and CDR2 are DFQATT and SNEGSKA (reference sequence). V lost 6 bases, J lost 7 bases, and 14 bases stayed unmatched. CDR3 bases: TGCAGTGCGATCCCCGGGGACTCGGGAGGGAATGAGCAGTTCTTC. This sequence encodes CSAIPGDSGGNEQFF.

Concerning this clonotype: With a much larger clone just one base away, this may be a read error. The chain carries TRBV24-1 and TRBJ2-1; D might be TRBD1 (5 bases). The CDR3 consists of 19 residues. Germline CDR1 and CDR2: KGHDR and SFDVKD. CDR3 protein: CPTLIDHGRASDKYNEQFF. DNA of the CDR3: TGTCCCACCTTAATAGATCATGGCAGGGCCAGCGATAAGTATAATGAGCAGTTCTTC.

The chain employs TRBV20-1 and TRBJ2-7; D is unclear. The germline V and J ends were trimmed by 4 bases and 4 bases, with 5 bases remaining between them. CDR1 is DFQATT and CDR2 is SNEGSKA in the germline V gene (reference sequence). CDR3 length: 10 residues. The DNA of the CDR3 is TGCAGTGCTACCCCGTACGAGCAGTACTTC. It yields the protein CSATPYEQYF.

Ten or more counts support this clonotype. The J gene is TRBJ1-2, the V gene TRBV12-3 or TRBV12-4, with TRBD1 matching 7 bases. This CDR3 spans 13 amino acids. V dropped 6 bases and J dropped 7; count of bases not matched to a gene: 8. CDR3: CASSPQGPVGYTF. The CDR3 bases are TGTGCCAGCAGCCCACAGGGGCCTGTTGGCTACACCTTC.

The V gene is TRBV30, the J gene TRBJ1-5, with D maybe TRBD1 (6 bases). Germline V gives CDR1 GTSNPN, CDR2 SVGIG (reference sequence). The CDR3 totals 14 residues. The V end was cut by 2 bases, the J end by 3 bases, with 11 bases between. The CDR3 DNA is TGTGCCTGGAGTCTGGGGGGCTCCAATCAGCCCCAGCATTTT. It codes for CAWSLGGSNQPQHF. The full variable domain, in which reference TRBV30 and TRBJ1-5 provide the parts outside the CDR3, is SQTIHQWPATLVQPVGSPLSLECTVEGTSNPNLYWYRQAAGRGLQLLFYSVGIGQISSEVPQNLSASRPQDRQFILSSKKLLLSDSGFYLCAWSLGGSNQPQHFGDGTRLSIL.

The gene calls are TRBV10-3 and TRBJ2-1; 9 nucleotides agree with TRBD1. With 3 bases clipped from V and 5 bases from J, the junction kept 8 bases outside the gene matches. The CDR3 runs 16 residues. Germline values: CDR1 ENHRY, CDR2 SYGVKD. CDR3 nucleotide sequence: TGTGCCATCAGTGACGGACCGGGACAGGGCCACAATGAGCAGTTCTTC. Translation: CAISDGPGQGHNEQFF.

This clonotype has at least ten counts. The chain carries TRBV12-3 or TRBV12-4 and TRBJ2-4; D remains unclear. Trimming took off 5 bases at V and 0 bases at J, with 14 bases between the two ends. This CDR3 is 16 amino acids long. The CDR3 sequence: CASSPPSHLAKNIQYF. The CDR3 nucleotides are TGTGCCAGCAGTCCTCCATCGCACCTAGCCAAAAACATTCAGTACTTC.

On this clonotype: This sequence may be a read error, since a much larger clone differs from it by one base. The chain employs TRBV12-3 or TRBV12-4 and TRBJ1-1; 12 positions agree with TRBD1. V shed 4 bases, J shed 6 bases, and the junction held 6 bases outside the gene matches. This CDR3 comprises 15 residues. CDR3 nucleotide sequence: TGTGCCAGCAGTTCGGGACAGGGGGCTTTCCCTGAAGCTTTCTTT. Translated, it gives CASSSGQGAFPEAFF.

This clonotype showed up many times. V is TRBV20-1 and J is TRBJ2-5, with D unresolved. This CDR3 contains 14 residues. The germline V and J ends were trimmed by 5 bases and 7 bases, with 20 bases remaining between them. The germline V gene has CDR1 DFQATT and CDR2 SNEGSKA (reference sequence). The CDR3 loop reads CSAAPTSFSGTQYF. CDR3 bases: TGCAGTGCTGCCCCCACGTCATTTTCGGGGACCCAGTACTTC.

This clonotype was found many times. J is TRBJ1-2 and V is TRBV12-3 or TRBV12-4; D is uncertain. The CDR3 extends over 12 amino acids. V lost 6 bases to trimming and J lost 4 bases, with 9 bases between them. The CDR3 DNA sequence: TGTGCCAGCAGCCCACAACCCTATGGCTACACCTTC. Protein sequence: CASSPQPYGYTF.

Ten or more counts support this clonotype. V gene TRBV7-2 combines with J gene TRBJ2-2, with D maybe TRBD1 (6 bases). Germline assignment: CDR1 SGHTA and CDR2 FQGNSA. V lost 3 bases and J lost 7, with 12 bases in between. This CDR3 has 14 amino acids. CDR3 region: CASSFRTVFGELFF. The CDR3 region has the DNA TGTGCCAGCAGCTTCCGGACAGTGTTCGGGGAGCTGTTTTTT. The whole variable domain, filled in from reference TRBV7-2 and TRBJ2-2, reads GAGVSQSPSNKVTEKGKDVELRCDPISGHTALYWYRQSLGQGLEFLIYFQGNSAPDKSGLPSDRFSAERTGGSVSTLTIQRTQQEDSAVYLCASSFRTVFGELFFGEGSRLTVL.

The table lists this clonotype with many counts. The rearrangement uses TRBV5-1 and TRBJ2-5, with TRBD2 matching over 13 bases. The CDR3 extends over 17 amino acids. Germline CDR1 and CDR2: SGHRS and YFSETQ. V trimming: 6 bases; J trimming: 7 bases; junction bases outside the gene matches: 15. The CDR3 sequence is CASTRGMTSGGTRTQYF. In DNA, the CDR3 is TGCGCCAGCACACGGGGGATGACTAGCGGGGGGACAAGGACCCAGTACTTC.

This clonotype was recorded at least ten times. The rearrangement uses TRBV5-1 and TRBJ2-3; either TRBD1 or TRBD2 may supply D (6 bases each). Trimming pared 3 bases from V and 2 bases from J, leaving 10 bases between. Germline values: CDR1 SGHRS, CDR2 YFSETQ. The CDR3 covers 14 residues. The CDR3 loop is CASSYGGPTDTQYF. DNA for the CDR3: TGCGCCAGCAGCTACGGGGGCCCCACAGATACGCAGTATTTT.

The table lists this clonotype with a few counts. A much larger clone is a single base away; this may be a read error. The CDR3 DNA reads TGTGCCAGCAGCCAAAACACAGATACGCAGTATTTT. Its protein product is CASSQNTDTQYF. The chain links TRBV14 to TRBJ2-3; D remains ambiguous. Germline V gene data show CDR1 as SGHDN and CDR2 as FVKESK. V was shortened by 2 bases and J by 2 bases, with 2 bases between the two germline ends. The CDR3 contains 12 residues.